This is a list of T cell receptor beta chains from one sample in a study of T cell changes during pregnancy in multiple sclerosis. Clones were sequenced by immunoSEQ multiplex PCR, and TCRdb holds only the in-frame ones, with some missing. In the table there are 40,000 to 55,000 clones, less than 90% of which are singletons. Sequences were derived from CD4+ T cells from peripheral blood mononuclear cells, sampled in the first trimester of pregnancy. The receptors were sampled from a female donor with multiple sclerosis, enrolled in a pregnancy study. CDR3s include the opening cysteine and the closing phenylalanine or tryptophan. A D gene is named only where the DNA matches it firmly. Clone size is shown for a subset of rows, as once, few, many or a class of expanded clone.

J gene	clone size	V gene	D gene	CDR3 DNA	CDR3 protein
TRBJ2-7	NA	TRBV18	TRBD2	TGTGCCAGCTCACCATATAGCGGGACCATCCCTTCCTACGAGCAGTACTTC	CASSPYSGTIPSYEQYF
TRBJ1-4	NA	TRBV6-1	TRBD1	TGTGCCAGCAGACCTACCGGGACAGCTAATGAAAAACTGTTTTTT	CASRPTGTANEKLFF
TRBJ1-1	NA	TRBV5-8	NA	TGTGCCAGCAGTCGTCGGGGCGGGGGGGCGGACACTGAAGCTTTCTTT	CASSRRGGGADTEAFF
TRBJ2-1	NA	TRBV9	TRBD2	TGTGCCAGCAGCGCGACTAGCGTAAGCTCCTACAATGAGCAGTTCTTC	CASSATSVSSYNEQFF
TRBJ2-3	NA	TRBV29-1	TRBD1	TGCAGCGTTGCACAGGGGCTCGGCACAGATACGCAGTATTTT	CSVAQGLGTDTQYF
TRBJ1-5	NA	TRBV6-1	TRBD1	TGTGCCAGCAGGCTCGGGACAGGGGGCGGTCAGCCCCAGCATTTT	CASRLGTGGGQPQHF
TRBJ1-3	once	TRBV2	TRBD1	TGTGCCAGCAGTCCACAGCCGGGACAGCTCTCTGGAAACACCATATATTTT	CASSPQPGQLSGNTIYF
TRBJ2-2	NA	TRBV9	TRBD2	TGTGCCAGCAGCGCCCCGGGACTAGCGGGACCCGGGGAGCTGTTTTTT	CASSAPGLAGPGELFF
TRBJ1-1	NA	TRBV6-5	NA	TGTGCCAGCAGGAAACAGGGCACGAACACTGAAGCTTTCTTT	CASRKQGTNTEAFF
TRBJ2-7	NA	TRBV10-3	NA	TGTGCCATCGGCCCAGTGACCTACGAGCAGTACTTC	CAIGPVTYEQYF
TRBJ2-7	NA	TRBV10-3	TRBD1	TGTGCCATCGGGACAGGTCCGCCGCGTATCCACGAGCAGTACTTC	CAIGTGPPRIHEQYF
TRBJ2-3	NA	TRBV5-1	NA	TGCGCCAGCAGCTTGGCCAGGCCCCCTGCAGATACGCAGTATTTT	CASSLARPPADTQYF
TRBJ2-1	NA	TRBV4-2	TRBD2	TGTGCCAGCAGCCAAGACCCCCCACTAGCGGGAGTCTACAATGAGCAGTTCTTC	CASSQDPPLAGVYNEQFF
TRBJ2-1	NA	TRBV6-1	TRBD2	TGTGCCAGCAGCAACCTAGCGGTAATTAGGGGTGAGCAGTTCTTC	CASSNLAVIRGEQFF
TRBJ1-1	NA	TRBV6-1	NA	TGTGCCAGCAGTGCCATTTCAACGGTCGGGTCTGAAGCTTTCTTT	CASSAISTVGSEAFF
TRBJ2-7	NA	TRBV7-8	TRBD2	TGTGCCAGCAGCTCCCTCCGGACTAGCGGGAGGGACACCTACGAGCAGTACTTC	CASSSLRTSGRDTYEQYF
TRBJ2-1	NA	TRBV30	NA	TGTGCCTGGAGTGTGGTTAGCGCAAACAATGAGCAGTTCTTC	CAWSVVSANNEQFF
TRBJ2-7	few	TRBV16	TRBD1	TGTGCCAGCAGCCCTCTGGGACAGGGTACCTACGAGCAGTACTTC	CASSPLGQGTYEQYF
TRBJ2-2	NA	TRBV5-5	TRBD2	TGTGCCAGCAGCTTGGAGGTAGCGGGAGTAACCGGGGAGCTGTTTTTT	CASSLEVAGVTGELFF
TRBJ2-2	NA	TRBV11-2	TRBD2	TGTGCCAGCAGCTTACGACTAGCGGGAGGGCCCGGGGAGCTGTTTTTT	CASSLRLAGGPGELFF
TRBJ2-3	NA	TRBV19	TRBD2	TGTGCCAGTAGTATAGGGCTAGCGGGGGGCACAGATACGCAGTATTTT	CASSIGLAGGTDTQYF
TRBJ1-1	once	TRBV29-1	NA	TGCAGCGTTGACAAGGGAGTCACTGAAGCTTTCTTT	CSVDKGVTEAFF
TRBJ1-3	NA	TRBV5-4	NA	TGTGCCAGCAGCCGCCAGGCCTATGGAAACACCATATATTTT	CASSRQAYGNTIYF
TRBJ2-1	NA	TRBV5-4	NA	TGTGCCAGCACGCCCACTGGAGGGCCGGGGAATGAGCAGTTCTTC	CASTPTGGPGNEQFF
TRBJ2-4	NA	TRBV5-1	TRBD1	TGCGCCAGCAGCTTGGTCGGACAGGGGGCTTTTGAAAACATTCAGTACTTC	CASSLVGQGAFENIQYF
TRBJ2-7	NA	TRBV7-9	TRBD2	TGTGCCAGCAGCCAGCGGGGGGGCGAGCAGTACTTC	CASSQRGGEQYF
TRBJ1-1	NA	TRBV9	TRBD1	TGTGCCAGCAGCGTAGCAGGGGGATTGAACACTGAAGCTTTCTTT	CASSVAGGLNTEAFF
TRBJ2-1	NA	TRBV6-5	TRBD2	TGTGCCAGCAGTCTTGGGACTAGCTGGTACAATGAGCAGTTCTTC	CASSLGTSWYNEQFF
TRBJ2-3	NA	TRBV7-9	TRBD2	TGTGCCAGCAGCAGAAGGGGTGGACTAGCGACAGATACGCAGTATTTT	CASSRRGGLATDTQYF
TRBJ2-4	few	TRBV19	NA	TGTGCCAGTGGGGGAGGGGGAAGGGACATTCAGTACTTC	CASGGGGRDIQYF
TRBJ1-2	NA	TRBV5-6	NA	TGTGCCAGCAGCTTATACAGGGCGAACTATGGCTACACCTTC	CASSLYRANYGYTF
TRBJ2-1	NA	TRBV4-1	TRBD2	TGCGCCAGCAGCCGGACCGGGACTAGCGGGATCTATGAGCAGTTCTTC	CASSRTGTSGIYEQFF
TRBJ2-5	NA	TRBV18	NA	TGTGCCAGCTCACCCCAGAACCAAGAGACCCAGTACTTC	CASSPQNQETQYF
TRBJ1-1	NA	TRBV18	NA	TGTGCCAGCTCACCCACTGAACTGATAAGTAGTGAAGCTTTCTTT	CASSPTELISSEAFF
TRBJ1-4	NA	TRBV7-2	TRBD1	TGTGCCAGCAGCAAGGGGGACAGACTATTTAATGAAAAACTGTTTTTT	CASSKGDRLFNEKLFF
TRBJ1-2	NA	TRBV5-1	TRBD1	TGCGCCAGCAGCCCGACCGGGACAGGGACTGGCTACACCTTC	CASSPTGTGTGYTF
TRBJ1-1	NA	TRBV2	TRBD1	TGTGCCAGCAGTGACGGACAGGGGGACACTGAAGCTTTCTTT	CASSDGQGDTEAFF
TRBJ1-2	NA	TRBV30	TRBD1	TGTGCCTGGAGGGACAGGGGGCAAGGAGTGTATGGCTACACCTTC	CAWRDRGQGVYGYTF
TRBJ1-1	NA	TRBV5-8	NA	TGTGCCAGCAGCCGTTTTCGGGGAGGTATCACTGAAGCTTTCTTT	CASSRFRGGITEAFF
TRBJ1-1	NA	TRBV5-1	NA	TGCGCCAGCAGCCCGGGACTTCATGTCAGGACTGAAGCTTTCTTT	CASSPGLHVRTEAFF
TRBJ1-2	NA	TRBV21-1	NA	TGTGCCAGCAGCAAAGCCTGGACAGAACAGATATTTAACTATGGCTACACCTTC	CASSKAWTEQIFNYGYTF
TRBJ2-7	NA	TRBV19	TRBD1	TGTGCCAGTGGGGACAGGCACTACGAGCAGTACTTC	CASGDRHYEQYF
TRBJ2-5	once	TRBV5-1	TRBD2	TGCGCCAGCAGCTTGTTAGGGGTTGTTGGACTAGCGGGAGAGAGGCCCCAAGAGACCCAGTACTTC	CASSLLGVVGLAGERPQETQYF
TRBJ1-1	NA	TRBV19	NA	TGTGCCAGTATCGGACAAATCAACACTGAAGCTTTCTTT	CASIGQINTEAFF
TRBJ2-3	once	TRBV4-2	NA	TGTGCCAGCAGCCAAGAGTCCGAGAATACGCAGTATTTT	CASSQESENTQYF
TRBJ1-4	NA	TRBV5-1	TRBD1	TGCGCCAGCAGCTTGGCCCTGACTTTGGACAGGGCGGAAAAACTGTTTTTT	CASSLALTLDRAEKLFF
TRBJ1-2	NA	TRBV19	NA	TGTGCCAGTAGGAGCCCCCTTCCTAACTATGGCTACACCTTC	CASRSPLPNYGYTF
TRBJ2-3	NA	TRBV5-8	NA	TGTGCCAGCAGCCCCCAGACAGGCTTCACAGATACGCAGTATTTT	CASSPQTGFTDTQYF
TRBJ2-7	NA	TRBV7-9	TRBD1	TGTGCCAGCAGCTTAGGACAGGGGCGGAGCTCCCACGAGCAGTACTTC	CASSLGQGRSSHEQYF
TRBJ2-7	few	TRBV28	NA	TGTGCCAGCAGTTTAGGAGGCAGCTCCTACGAGCAGTACTTC	CASSLGGSSYEQYF
TRBJ2-7	NA	TRBV27	NA	TGTGCCAGCAGTCACTTCGCCTCCTACGAGCAGTACTTC	CASSHFASYEQYF
TRBJ1-1	NA	TRBV7-9	NA	TGTGCCAGCAGCTTAATATCAGGGGATAGCACTGAAGCTTTCTTT	CASSLISGDSTEAFF
TRBJ2-7	NA	TRBV4-1	TRBD2	TGCGCCAGCAGCCAAGCGTCGACTAGCGGACCCTACGAGCAGTACTTC	CASSQASTSGPYEQYF
TRBJ2-1	NA	TRBV5-1	NA	TGCGCCAGCAGCTTGGTGGTGGGTACAGCCTACAATGAGCAGTTCTTC	CASSLVVGTAYNEQFF
TRBJ1-2	NA	TRBV7-2	TRBD1	TGTGCCAGCAGCTTAGGGACAGGGGTCGGGGGCTACACCTTC	CASSLGTGVGGYTF